This T cell receptor beta chain was captured by sequencing in a study of T cell responses to AZD1222 COVID-19 vaccine. Assay: immunoSEQ multiplex PCR; the TCRdb copy retains only in-frame clones and omits some. Found here are roughly 150,000 clones, 91% of them singletons; the top ten hold 4% to 5.5%. This clonotype was obtained from an adult in good health. This material consisted of peripheral blood, taken on day 0 of AZD1222 vaccination.

The CDR3, as DNA: TGTGCCAGCAGCTTCCCGGGACCCGAAGCTTTCTTT. Translating gives CASSFPGPEAFF. The genes are TRBV28 and TRBJ1-1; tentative D call: TRBD1 (5 bases). Germline V gene data show CDR1 as MDHEN and CDR2 as SYDVKM. CDR3 size: 12 residues. Between the trimmed V and J ends, which lost 6 bases and 8 bases, there was a span of 13 bases.